The rows below give T cell receptor beta chains drawn from one sample of a study of cytomegalovirus exposure and HLA in healthy donors. Produced via immunoSEQ multiplex PCR; TCRdb's table is partial and in-frame only. The sample yields 90,000 to 100,000 clones, over 50% seen once. The sample taken for sequencing was PBMCs. The source of these receptors is a man aged 30 to 45 in good health and CMV-seronegative. CDR3s include the opening cysteine and the closing phenylalanine or tryptophan. The order of the fields is J gene, V gene, clone size, D gene, CDR3 DNA, CDR3 protein. A D gene is named only where the DNA matches it firmly. The size field is filled for only some rows; it gives once, few, many or a size class.

TRBJ2-3 TRBV5-1 NA TRBD2 TGCGCCAGCAGCTTGGTTCCTAGCGGGGCGTCTAGCACAGATACGCAGTATTTT CASSLVPSGASSTDTQYF
TRBJ2-1 TRBV30 few TRBD2 TGTGCCTGGAGGCTAACCGGGACTAGCGGGACTGGGGAGCAGTTCTTC CAWRLTGTSGTGEQFF
TRBJ2-5 TRBV25-1 once TRBD1 TGTGCCAGCAGTGACCTCACCGGGACAGGGGGAGAGACCCAGTACTTC CASSDLTGTGGETQYF
TRBJ2-2 TRBV7-9 NA NA TGTGCCAGCCAGACCCGAGGGGGGGAGCTGTTTTTT CASQTRGGELFF
TRBJ2-7 TRBV5-1 NA NA TGCGCCAGCAGCTTGACAGGTCCCGCCGAGCAGTACTTC CASSLTGPAEQYF
TRBJ2-7 TRBV6-5 NA NA TGTGCCAGCAGTTACTCGTACAGCTACGAGCAGTACTTC CASSYSYSYEQYF
TRBJ2-7 TRBV19 NA NA TGTGCCAGTAGTAGACAAGACAGACGGGCCAAGGAGCAGTACTTC CASSRQDRRAKEQYF
TRBJ2-4 TRBV5-1 NA NA TGCGCCAGCAGGGGTGTTGGGGGGTTAGAAAACATTCAGTACTTC CASRGVGGLENIQYF
TRBJ2-3 TRBV4-1 NA NA TGCGCCAGCAGCCGCCCGACACGTACTAGCACAGATACGCAGTATTTT CASSRPTRTSTDTQYF
TRBJ1-5 TRBV28 NA NA TGTGCCAGCAGTGACAAACCGGGGAGGGAGAGCCAGCCCCAGCATTTT CASSDKPGRESQPQHF
TRBJ1-1 TRBV14 NA NA TGTGCCAGCAGCCAAGATTGGCGACAAGCGAACACTGAAGCTTTCTTT CASSQDWRQANTEAFF
TRBJ2-3 TRBV4-3 NA TRBD2 TGCGCCAGCAGCCAATCCACGGGGGGGGGCACAGATACGCAGTATTTT CASSQSTGGGTDTQYF
TRBJ2-5 TRBV6-5 NA NA TGTGCCAGCAGTTACTACTACCAAGAGACCCAGTACTTC CASSYYYQETQYF
TRBJ2-1 TRBV11-2 NA NA TGTGCCAGCAGCTTAGATAGGCTAGCCGGCCGGACAGTGAATGAGCAGTTCTTC CASSLDRLAGRTVNEQFF
TRBJ1-1 TRBV5-1 once TRBD1 TGCGCCAGCAGGTTGCCCCGGGACAGGGTAGACACTGAAGCTTTCTTT CASRLPRDRVDTEAFF
TRBJ2-7 TRBV15 NA NA TGTGCCACCAGCAGAGAGGAGGGTCACTCCTACGAGCAGTACTTC CATSREEGHSYEQYF
TRBJ2-7 TRBV6-1 NA NA TGTGCCAGCAGTGAAGCGGGCAGGGTCTACGAGCAGTACTTC CASSEAGRVYEQYF
TRBJ2-3 TRBV5-1 NA NA TGCGCCAGCAGCTTGGCCGGGGTGGGCACAGATACGCAGTATTTT CASSLAGVGTDTQYF